The 30 T cell receptor beta chains below all came from one sample that was sequenced in a study of OX40 agonist ivuxolimab in advanced cancers. The method was immunoSEQ multiplex PCR; TCRdb's version includes in-frame clones alone and lacks a portion of them. In the table there are around 72,000 clones, nearly 90% of which are singletons. The material was CD4+ or CD8+ T cells sorted from blood, obtained in a trial of the OX40 agonist ivuxolimab. The origin of the receptors is an adult with an advanced solid tumor such as melanoma, head and neck, liver or kidney cancer.

This sequence joins TRBV11-2 and TRBJ2-5, with 7 bases aligning to TRBD1. The J call may be incorrect, as the DNA end agrees better with TRBJ2-7. This CDR3 is built from 15 residues. CDR1 is SGHAT and CDR2 is FQNNGV in the germline V gene. CDR3 residues: CASSRDPGQIYEQYF. The DNA for the CDR3 is TGTGCCAGCAGTAGGGATCCGGGACAGATCTACGAGCAGTACTTC.

This rearrangement joins TRBV5-6 to TRBJ2-7; possibly TRBD2 for D (7 bases). The CDR3 loop spans 14 amino acids. Germline assignment: CDR1 SGHDT and CDR2 YYEEEE. The V end lost 1 base, the J end lost 2 bases, and 10 bases lay between the germline ends. In nucleotides, the CDR3 is TGTGCCAGCAGCTTGCGGGGGGCGACCTACGAGCAGTACTTC. As protein: CASSLRGATYEQYF.

The rearrangement uses TRBV5-1 and TRBJ2-7; 12 bases fit TRBD2. The CDR3 sequence is 16 residues long. After removal of 3 bases from V and 4 bases from J, the junction contained 8 bases not matched to a gene. Germline V gene lookup returns CDR1 SGHRS and CDR2 YFSETQ. The CDR3 region is CASSSGLAGGPYEQYF. CDR3 nucleotide sequence: TGCGCCAGCAGCTCAGGCCTAGCGGGAGGGCCGTACGAGCAGTACTTC.

This clone showed up just once. The gene calls are TRBV28 and TRBJ2-3; 7 nucleotides align to TRBD1. Germline-derived CDR1 and CDR2 are MDHEN and SYDVKM. CDR3 length equals 17 residues. The junction had 9 bases not matched to a gene; V was cut back by 3 bases and J by 0 bases. In DNA, the CDR3 is TGTGCCAGCAGTTTCAACCCCCGACAGGGTAGCACAGATACGCAGTATTTT. Residues: CASSFNPRQGSTDTQYF.

This clone has just a few counts. Other DNA sequences of this sample code for an identical CDR3. The V and J genes are TRBV18 and TRBJ2-7; D gene uncertain. Trimming left V 2 bases short and J 3 bases short, with 2 bases between. The CDR3 extends over 11 amino acids. Per the germline V gene, CDR1 is KGHSH and CDR2 is LQKENI. The CDR3 DNA sequence: TGTGCCAGCTCACCAGGCTACGAGCAGTACTTC. Translating it yields CASSPGYEQYF.

This clone was observed a single time. The chain links TRBV7-2 to TRBJ2-6; D unclear. This CDR3 has 13 residues. Deletions cut 3 bases from V and 1 base from J, with 1 base between. Germline lookup yields CDR1 SGHTA and CDR2 FQGNSA. CDR3 loop: CASSFSGANVLTF. The CDR3 coding sequence is TGTGCCAGCAGCTTTTCTGGGGCCAACGTCCTGACTTTC. Supplemented by reference TRBV7-2 and TRBJ2-6, the full variable domain reads GAGVSQSPSNKVTEKGKDVELRCDPISGHTALYWYRQSLGQGLEFLIYFQGNSAPDKSGLPSDRFSAERTGGSVSTLTIQRTQQEDSAVYLCASSFSGANVLTFGAGSRLTVL.

The V call is TRBV5-4, the J call TRBJ2-3; no clear D. Germline values: CDR1 SGHNT, CDR2 YYREEE (reference sequence). V gave up 0 bases and J gave up 2 bases, with 7 bases separating them. The CDR3 runs 14 residues. This CDR3 reads CASSLGWVTDTQYF. The CDR3 region has the DNA TGTGCCAGCAGCTTGGGGTGGGTCACAGATACGCAGTATTTT.

About this clone itself: A much more abundant neighbour one base away suggests this may be a read error. The chain carries TRBV7-9 and TRBJ1-2, with D tentatively TRBD1 (6 bases). With 3 bases removed from V and 8 bases from J, the gap between germline ends came to 13 bases. Germline V gene lookup returns CDR1 SEHNR and CDR2 FQNEAQ (reference sequence). The CDR3 covers 13 residues. The CDR3 nucleotides are TGTGCCAGCAGCTTGGGGGCGTTTGGGGGCTACACCTTC. It yields the protein CASSLGAFGGYTF. Full variable domain (rest looked up from reference TRBV7-9 and TRBJ1-2): DTGVSQNPRHKITKRGQNVTFRCDPISEHNRLYWYRQTLGQGPEFLTYFQNEAQLEKSRLLSDRFSAERPKGSFSTLEIQRTEQGDSAMYLCASSLGAFGGYTFGSGTRLTVV.

The chain links TRBV19 to TRBJ1-1; 11 nucleotides match TRBD1. The CDR3 runs to 19 residues. Germline CDR1 and CDR2: LNHDA and SQIVND (reference sequence). J lost 4 bases, V lost 3 bases, and 16 bases had no gene match. The DNA of the CDR3 is TGTGCCAGTAGTATTACTGGAGTGGTGCTGGACAGGGGGCTCACTGAAGCTTTCTTT. Its translation is CASSITGVVLDRGLTEAFF.

The chain joins TRBV5-8 to TRBJ2-2; D uncertain. Trimming pared 3 bases from V and 6 bases from J, leaving 15 bases between. There are 15 residues in the CDR3. The germline V gene encodes CDR1 SGHTS and CDR2 YDEGEE. For the CDR3, the DNA is TGTGCCAGCAGCTGGAGACAAATTCACTCCGGGGAGCTGTTTTTT. It translates to CASSWRQIHSGELFF.

The J gene is TRBJ1-6, the V gene TRBV28, with 9 bases aligning to TRBD1. The trim removed 6 bases at V and 13 bases at J, leaving 13 bases unmatched. CDR3 length: 15 residues. Per the germline V gene, CDR1 is MDHEN and CDR2 is SYDVKM. CDR3 residues: CASRGAGTGFAPLHF. CDR3 nucleotides: TGTGCCAGCAGGGGTGCCGGGACAGGGTTCGCCCCCCTCCACTTT.

The J gene is TRBJ1-2, the V gene TRBV2; maybe TRBD1 (6 bases). V was trimmed by 7 bases and J by 0 bases, leaving 12 bases between them. CDR3 length equals 14 residues. The germline CDR1 and CDR2 sequences are SNHLY and FYNNEI. The CDR3 spells CASNLRDTNYGYTF. CDR3 bases: TGTGCCAGCAACCTCCGGGACACTAACTATGGCTACACCTTC. Variable domain in full (rest from reference TRBV2 and TRBJ1-2): EPEVTQTPSHQVTQMGQEVILRCVPISNHLYFYWYRQILGQKVEFLVSFYNNEISEKSEIFDDQFSVERPDGSNFTLKIRSTKLEDSAMYFCASNLRDTNYGYTFGSGTRLTVV.

The chain is built from TRBV7-8 and TRBJ2-3, with D maybe TRBD1 (6 bases). V lost 3 bases and J lost 7, with 11 bases in between. This CDR3 is 13 amino acids long. The germline CDR1 and CDR2 sequences are SGHVS and FQNEAQ. The CDR3 DNA reads as TGTGCCAGCAGCTTTTACAGGGCGAATACGCAGTATTTT. Translating gives CASSFYRANTQYF.

This clone came up a few times. In DNA, the CDR3 is TGTGCCAGCAGTACCACCTACGAGCAGTACTTC. Translated, it gives CASSTTYEQYF. The chain recombines TRBV6-5 with TRBJ2-7; D unclear. This CDR3 is 11 amino acids long. The germline gives CDR1 MNHEY, CDR2 SVGAGI. The V gene lost 5 bases and the J gene lost 2 bases, with 4 bases spanning the gap.

The chain joins TRBV19 to TRBJ1-2; possibly TRBD1 for D (5 bases). The germline V gene has CDR1 LNHDA and CDR2 SQIVND (reference sequence). The CDR3 has 13 residues. Trimming took off 7 bases at V and 4 bases at J, with 13 bases between the two ends. CDR3 amino acids: CASIRGKVYGYTF. CDR3 DNA: TGTGCCAGTATACGGGGGAAAGTCTATGGCTACACCTTC. The entire variable domain, with the rest obtained from reference TRBV19 and TRBJ1-2, is as follows: DGGITQSPKYLFRKEGQNVTLSCEQNLNHDAMYWYRQDPGQGLRLIYYSQIVNDFQKGDIAEGYSVSREKKESFPLTVTSAQKNPTAFYLCASIRGKVYGYTFGSGTRLTVV.

CDR3 DNA: TGTGCCAGCAGACCCGGCGGAGGGGGCTTTACCACTGAAGCTTTCTTT. Its protein is CASRPGGGGFTTEAFF. The rearrangement uses TRBV5-4 and TRBJ1-1; 7 bases fit TRBD1. V gave up 5 bases and J gave up 4 bases; unmatched junction bases: 14. The V gene's germline CDR1 is SGHNT and CDR2 YYREEE (reference sequence). The CDR3 contains 16 residues.

V usage is TRBV5-1 and J usage is TRBJ2-2, with D unresolved. This CDR3 has 13 amino acids. Germline values: CDR1 SGHRS, CDR2 YFSETQ. V gave up 0 bases and J gave up 3 bases, with 3 bases separating them. The CDR3 DNA is TGCGCCAGCAGCTTGGAGGACACCGGGGAGCTGTTTTTT. It yields the protein CASSLEDTGELFF.

The rearrangement links TRBV5-1 to TRBJ2-2; 10 bases align to TRBD1. There are 14 residues in the CDR3. V lost 3 bases and J lost 5; bases outside the gene matches: 1. The germline V gene has CDR1 SGHRS and CDR2 YFSETQ. CDR3 residues: CASSSGQGTGELFF. For the CDR3, the DNA is TGCGCCAGCAGCTCGGGACAGGGGACCGGGGAGCTGTTTTTT.

About this clone itself: The sample holds other DNA sequences that translate to the same CDR3. V usage is TRBV28 and J usage is TRBJ1-1; D remains ambiguous. The V end was cut by 3 bases, the J end by 3 bases, with 5 bases between. The CDR3 is 12 residues long. Germline V gives CDR1 MDHEN, CDR2 SYDVKM. DNA for the CDR3: TGTGCCAGCAGTTTGGGCGACACTGAAGCTTTCTTT. It translates to CASSLGDTEAFF.

This chain joins TRBV7-9 and TRBJ1-2; no clear D. The CDR3 totals 13 residues. Germline V gene data show CDR1 as SEHNR and CDR2 as FQNEAQ (reference sequence). Trimming left V 1 base short and J 6 bases short, with 9 bases between. Written as DNA, the CDR3 is TGTGCCAGCAGCTTAGAGTTGGGGAATGGCTACACCTTC. This codes for CASSLELGNGYTF.

V gene TRBV6-6 combines with J gene TRBJ1-2, with D perhaps matching TRBD1 (6 bases). CDR3 size: 16 residues. In germline, CDR1 is MNHNY, CDR2 SVGAGI (reference sequence). V lost 8 bases and J lost 6, with 25 bases in between. CDR3 DNA: TGTGCCAGCGCGAAAAAGTACAGGGAGGAAGTGGATGGCTACACCTTC. It translates to CASAKKYREEVDGYTF.

In its sample, this clone was seen once. This sequence joins TRBV19 and TRBJ2-1; D may match TRBD1 or TRBD2 (6 bases each). Germline CDR1 is LNHDA and CDR2 is SQIVND (reference sequence). The CDR3 consists of 16 residues. V lost 4 bases, J lost 4 bases, and 17 bases lay in between. CDR3 DNA sequence: TGTGCCAGTAGTACGTGGGCGAGGAGGGGGTACAATGAGCAGTTCTTC. It yields the protein CASSTWARRGYNEQFF. Filled out from reference TRBV19 and TRBJ2-1, the complete variable domain reads DGGITQSPKYLFRKEGQNVTLSCEQNLNHDAMYWYRQDPGQGLRLIYYSQIVNDFQKGDIAEGYSVSREKKESFPLTVTSAQKNPTAFYLCASSTWARRGYNEQFFGPGTRLTVL.

V is TRBV4-1 and J is TRBJ2-7; TRBD2 matches 7 bases. The CDR3 is made up of 14 amino acids. The germline V gene has CDR1 MGHRA and CDR2 YSYEKL. The trim removed 4 bases at V and 7 bases at J, leaving 10 bases unmatched. CDR3 nucleotides: TGCGCCAGCAGCCCTTATGGCGGGAGTAGGGAGCAGTACTTC. This translates into CASSPYGGSREQYF.

The chain links TRBV4-2 to TRBJ2-1; D might be TRBD2 (7 bases). CDR3 length equals 14 residues. V lost 4 bases, J lost 7 bases, and 14 bases lay in between. In germline, CDR1 is LGHNA, CDR2 YNFKEQ. This CDR3 is CASSLPGGRNEQFF. The CDR3 DNA sequence: TGTGCCAGCAGCCTGCCCGGGGGGCGGAATGAGCAGTTCTTC.

The chain uses TRBV6-5 and TRBJ2-2; tentative D call: TRBD2 (6 bases). The CDR3 length is 16 residues. Trimming cost V 2 bases and J 3 bases, with 13 bases left between them. CDR1 and CDR2 from the germline V gene are MNHEY and SVGAGI. The CDR3 region is CASSYEGRGDTGELFF. The CDR3 DNA is TGTGCCAGCAGTTACGAGGGGCGCGGGGACACCGGGGAGCTGTTTTTT.

The chain carries TRBV7-3 and TRBJ1-1; D may be TRBD1 (6 bases). V was shortened by 6 bases and J by 3 bases, with 11 bases between the two germline ends. This CDR3 spans 13 amino acids. Germline values: CDR1 SGHTA, CDR2 FQGTGA. CDR3: CASSLQGHTEAFF. CDR3 in DNA: TGTGCCAGCAGTTTACAGGGTCACACTGAAGCTTTCTTT. Supplemented by reference TRBV7-3 and TRBJ1-1, the full variable domain reads GAGVSQTPSNKVTEKGKYVELRCDPISGHTALYWYRQSLGQGPEFLIYFQGTGAADDSGLPNDRFFAVRPEGSVSTLKIQRTERGDSAVYLCASSLQGHTEAFFGQGTRLTVV.

The genes are TRBV19 and TRBJ2-3; D is possibly TRBD1 or TRBD2 (5 bases each). Per germline, CDR1 LNHDA and CDR2 SQIVND (reference sequence). The ends were cut back, 4 bases at V and 3 bases at J, with 20 bases in the middle. CDR3 length: 17 amino acids. CDR3 in DNA: TGTGCCAGTAGTAAAGCGACTGGGGGAAAGAGGACAGATACGCAGTATTTT. Amino acid sequence: CASSKATGGKRTDTQYF.

The rearrangement uses TRBV19 and TRBJ2-7; 8 bases match TRBD1. Unmatched junction bases numbered 3, after V lost 5 bases and J lost 3 bases. CDR1 is LNHDA, CDR2 SQIVND, per germline (reference sequence). The CDR3 runs to 13 residues. In nucleotides, the CDR3 is TGTGCCAGTAGTCGGACAGGGAGCTACGAGCAGTACTTC. Its translation is CASSRTGSYEQYF.

The J gene is TRBJ2-1, the V gene TRBV6-5; tentatively, D is TRBD2 (6 bases). Germline-derived CDR1 and CDR2 are MNHEY and SVGAGI. V lost 4 bases and J lost 6, with 10 bases in between. The CDR3 loop spans 13 amino acids. The DNA for the CDR3 is TGTGCCAGCAGTTCGTTTAGCGGCAATGAGCAGTTCTTC. Its translation: CASSSFSGNEQFF.

The chain employs TRBV9 and TRBJ1-1; the D is unclear. The CDR3 loop spans 13 amino acids. Germline V gene sequence: CDR1 SGDLS, CDR2 YYNGEE. The V end was cut by 9 bases, the J end by 4 bases, with 16 bases between. The CDR3 nucleotides are TGTGCCAACGGCCCGACGGGTGCCACTGAAGCTTTCTTT. It encodes CANGPTGATEAFF. Variable domain in full (rest from reference TRBV9 and TRBJ1-1): DSGVTQTPKHLITATGQRVTLRCSPRSGDLSVYWYQQSLDQGLQFLIQYYNGEERAKGNILERFSAQQFPDLHSELNLSSLELGDSALYFCANGPTGATEAFFGQGTRLTVV.